The 25 T cell receptor beta chains below all came from one sample that was sequenced in a study of cytomegalovirus exposure and HLA in healthy donors. The study ran its PCR with 60 Vbeta and 13 Jbeta primers. Measured with immunoSEQ multiplex PCR; TCRdb has only the in-frame clones, and not every one. The sample lists roughly 100,000 clones, over 70% seen once, with less than 2.5% in the top ten. Sequencing input: PBMCs. The receptors originated from a man aged 30 to 45 in good health and CMV-seronegative.

This sequence joins TRBV5-6 and TRBJ2-7; D might be TRBD2 (5 bases). V was trimmed by 1 base and J by 2 bases, leaving 10 bases between them. The CDR3 extends over 14 amino acids. CDR1 is SGHDT, CDR2 YYEEEE, per germline. The CDR3 sequence: CASSLPSLTYEQYF. The CDR3, as DNA: TGTGCCAGCAGCTTGCCTAGCCTTACCTACGAGCAGTACTTC. Using reference TRBV5-6 and TRBJ2-7 for the parts outside the CDR3, the full variable domain is DAGVTQSPTHLIKTRGQQVTLRCSPKSGHDTVSWYQQALGQGPQFIFQYYEEEERQRGNFPDRFSGHQFPNYSSELNVNALLLGDSALYLCASSLPSLTYEQYFGPGTRLTVT.

The V call is TRBV5-1, the J call TRBJ1-1, with 9 bases aligning to TRBD1. The CDR3 is made up of 15 amino acids. Germline values: CDR1 SGHRS, CDR2 YFSETQ. V shed 2 bases and J 5 bases; nucleotides not matched to a gene: 7. For the CDR3, the DNA is TGCGCCAGCAGCTTCATGACAGGGGGAGGAACTGAAGCTTTCTTT. This gives the protein CASSFMTGGGTEAFF. Filled out from reference TRBV5-1 and TRBJ1-1, the complete variable domain reads KAGVTQTPRYLIKTRGQQVTLSCSPISGHRSVSWYQQTPGQGLQFLFEYFSETQRNKGNFPGRFSGRQFSNSRSEMNVSTLELGDSALYLCASSFMTGGGTEAFFGQGTRLTVV.

The chain carries TRBV20-1 and TRBJ1-2; unclear D gene. Germline assignment: CDR1 DFQATT and CDR2 SNEGSKA (reference sequence). Trimming cost V 3 bases and J 5 bases, with 7 bases left between them. This CDR3 is built from 11 residues. Here the CDR3 DNA reads TGCAGTGCTAGTCAGGATTATGGCTACACCTTC. This encodes CSASQDYGYTF.

The J gene is TRBJ2-1, the V gene TRBV30, with 8 bases lining up with TRBD1. Germline V gene lookup returns CDR1 GTSNPN and CDR2 SVGIG (reference sequence). This CDR3 contains 13 residues. V was pared by 8 bases and J by 2 bases, with 5 bases of the junction left unmatched. CDR3 region: CAGGTGPYNEQFF. The DNA of the CDR3 is TGTGCCGGAGGGACAGGTCCCTACAATGAGCAGTTCTTC. Supplemented by reference TRBV30 and TRBJ2-1, the full variable domain reads SQTIHQWPATLVQPVGSPLSLECTVEGTSNPNLYWYRQAAGRGLQLLFYSVGIGQISSEVPQNLSASRPQDRQFILSSKKLLLSDSGFYLCAGGTGPYNEQFFGPGTRLTVL.

This chain links TRBV2 with TRBJ2-7; D gene uncertain. The CDR3 spans 15 residues. V was trimmed by 3 bases and J by 7 bases, leaving 19 bases between them. From germline, CDR1 is SNHLY and CDR2 FYNNEI. The CDR3 bases are TGTGCCAGCAGTGATTCGGCTAGATTCGGTATAGAGCAGTACTTC. Protein: CASSDSARFGIEQYF.

CDR3 DNA: TGTGCTTTGTTGGACAGTAATAGCACAGATACGCAGTATTTT. It translates to CALLDSNSTDTQYF. The J gene is TRBJ2-3, the V gene TRBV2, with TRBD1 as a possible D gene (6 bases). Germline V gene data show CDR1 as SNHLY and CDR2 as FYNNEI. CDR3 length: 14 amino acids.

This chain joins TRBV7-5 and TRBJ2-7; the listed D gene, TRBD2, was not tested against the DNA. TRBV7-5 is described as a pseudogene. The CDR3 length is 17 residues. The CDR3 sequence: CVRREGTSGSVPYEQYF. Here the CDR3 DNA reads TGTGTCAGAAGAGAGGGGACTAGCGGGAGTGTGCCCTACGAGCAGTACTTC.

This clone was recorded once. The V call is TRBV6-4, the J call TRBJ2-7, with 12 bases identical to TRBD1. J lost 0 bases, V lost 6 bases, and 12 bases had no gene match. The germline gives CDR1 MRHNA, CDR2 SNTAGT. This CDR3 region has 18 residues. The CDR3 DNA reads as TGTGCCAGCAGCCTCCGGGACAGGGGGCTTCTCAGCTCCTACGAGCAGTACTTC. Translation gives CASSLRDRGLLSSYEQYF.

The chain couples TRBV5-1 to TRBJ2-2; TRBD1 matches 8 bases. The CDR3 sequence is 15 residues long. CDR1 and CDR2 (germline): SGHRS, YFSETQ. After removal of 1 base from V and 4 bases from J, the junction contained 3 bases not matched to a gene. The CDR3 bases are TGCGCCAGCAGCTTGCGTCAGGGGGCCACCGGGGAGCTGTTTTTT. Its protein product is CASSLRQGATGELFF.

This chain links TRBV19 with TRBJ1-1; TRBD1 aligns across 10 bases. The germline gives CDR1 LNHDA, CDR2 SQIVND (reference sequence). The CDR3 has 17 amino acids. The junction had 14 bases not matched to a gene; V was cut back by 7 bases and J by 3 bases. CDR3: CASTNTRTGGLDTEAFF. The DNA of the CDR3 is TGTGCCAGTACCAACACGAGGACAGGGGGGTTGGACACTGAAGCTTTCTTT.

The chain couples TRBV25-1 to TRBJ2-5; perhaps TRBD2 as D (7 bases). V lost 6 bases and J 5 bases, leaving 22 bases between the germline ends. CDR3 size: 16 residues. The germline V gene encodes CDR1 MGHDK and CDR2 SYGVNS. CDR3 loop: CASRPGRGAGWETQYF. DNA of the CDR3: TGTGCCAGCAGACCTGGGAGGGGGGCCGGTTGGGAGACCCAGTACTTC.

This rearrangement joins TRBV28 to TRBJ1-3, with D hard to call. Per germline, CDR1 MDHEN and CDR2 SYDVKM. CDR3 length: 13 residues. The V end was cut by 10 bases, the J end by 1 base, with 11 bases between. The CDR3 sequence: CATHPGSGNTIYF. CDR3 nucleotides: TGTGCCACCCACCCGGGATCTGGAAACACCATATATTTT.

The V and J genes are TRBV6-5 and TRBJ1-3; 10 bases fit TRBD1. Germline V gene sequence: CDR1 MNHEY, CDR2 SVGAGI. The CDR3 totals 15 residues. Trimming at V came to 6 bases and at J to 0 bases, leaving 2 bases not matched to a gene. CDR3 in amino acids: CASRGQGLSGNTIYF. CDR3 sequence (DNA): TGTGCCAGCAGGGGACAGGGGCTCTCTGGAAACACCATATATTTT.

The rearrangement uses TRBV5-4 and TRBJ1-2; D gene unclear. CDR1 and CDR2 from the germline V gene are SGHNT and YYREEE (reference sequence). Trimming removed 4 bases from V and 4 bases from J, with 20 bases in between. This CDR3 has 16 amino acids. The DNA of the CDR3 is TGTGCCAGCAGCCCGGAGCCAGACCCCCAATCCTATGGCTACACCTTC. It specifies CASSPEPDPQSYGYTF.

The chain links TRBV15 to TRBJ1-2; D is perhaps TRBD1 (5 bases). Trimming pared 0 bases from V and 10 bases from J, leaving 12 bases between. Germline CDR1 LNHNV, CDR2 YYDKDF (reference sequence). There are 13 residues in the CDR3. The CDR3 DNA reads TGTGCCACCAGCAGAGATGTCGGCAGGGCCTACACCTTC. Amino acid sequence: CATSRDVGRAYTF.

This clone has a single count. The V and J genes are TRBV9 and TRBJ2-3; 11 nucleotides match TRBD2. CDR1 SGDLS and CDR2 YYNGEE come from the germline V gene. Losses at the gene ends were 0 bases for V and 3 bases for J; bases not matched to a gene: 3. This CDR3 region has 16 residues. CDR3 DNA sequence: TGTGCCAGCAGCGTAGTGGGACTAGCGGATACAGATACGCAGTATTTT. Amino acid sequence: CASSVVGLADTDTQYF.

CDR3 nucleotides: TGCGCCAGCAGCCCGCTACAGGGTCACTATGGCTACACCTTC. It yields the protein CASSPLQGHYGYTF. The chain joins TRBV4-3 to TRBJ1-2, with a tentative D call TRBD1 (6 bases). The CDR3 has 14 amino acids. Trimming stripped 4 bases from V and 3 bases from J, with 12 bases between. Germline V gives CDR1 LGHNA, CDR2 YSLEER.

The J gene is TRBJ2-7, the V gene TRBV5-1, with D possibly TRBD2 on 6 matching bases. The CDR3 covers 15 residues. Trimming removed 0 bases from V and 3 bases from J, with 13 bases in between. Germline-derived CDR1 and CDR2 are SGHRS and YFSETQ. The DNA of the CDR3 is TGCGCCAGCAGCTTGGCGGGCGCGGGGAACTACGAGCAGTACTTC. Its translation: CASSLAGAGNYEQYF. Complete variable domain (other parts from reference TRBV5-1 and TRBJ2-7): KAGVTQTPRYLIKTRGQQVTLSCSPISGHRSVSWYQQTPGQGLQFLFEYFSETQRNKGNFPGRFSGRQFSNSRSEMNVSTLELGDSALYLCASSLAGAGNYEQYFGPGTRLTVT.

This chain connects TRBV6-1 to TRBJ1-5; D unresolved. The germline V and J ends were trimmed by 0 bases and 6 bases, with 9 bases remaining between them. The CDR3 runs to 14 residues. CDR1 and CDR2 (germline): MNHNS, SASEGT. CDR3 nucleotides: TGTGCCAGCAGTGAAGCAACAGTCGTTCAGCCCCAGCATTTT. It specifies CASSEATVVQPQHF.

The genes are TRBV25-1 and TRBJ1-5, with D possibly matching TRBD1 (6 bases). The CDR3 is 14 amino acids. In germline, CDR1 is MGHDK, CDR2 SYGVNS. The V end was cut by 8 bases, the J end by 0 bases, with 11 bases between. This chain's CDR3 is CASALTGSNQPQHF. The CDR3 region has the DNA TGTGCCAGCGCCCTGACAGGTAGCAATCAGCCCCAGCATTTT.

The chain recombines TRBV5-4 with TRBJ2-1, with 10 bases aligning to TRBD2. In germline, CDR1 is SGHNT, CDR2 YYREEE (reference sequence). J was trimmed by 2 bases and V by 3 bases; bases with no gene match: 8. This CDR3 has 17 amino acids. The CDR3 DNA reads TGTGCCAGCAGCTCTCCTAGCGGGAGAGGGGCCTACAATGAGCAGTTCTTC. This sequence encodes CASSSPSGRGAYNEQFF.

The J gene is TRBJ1-4, the V gene TRBV4-1; D not certain. In germline, CDR1 is MGHRA, CDR2 YSYEKL. Trimming took 0 bases from V and 10 from J, leaving 15 bases between them. The CDR3 totals 15 residues. In nucleotides, the CDR3 is TGCGCCAGCAGCCAAGAAAGTCCACCCAGTGGAAAACTGTTTTTT. Residues: CASSQESPPSGKLFF.

The CDR3 DNA sequence: TGTGCCAGCAGCCAAGATGGTACCCCTAGGCCGTTCTTC. Its translation: CASSQDGTPRPFF. The chain is built from TRBV4-2 and TRBJ2-1; D remains ambiguous. Germline V gives CDR1 LGHNA, CDR2 YNFKEQ. V lost 0 bases to trimming and J lost 15 bases, with 15 bases between them. CDR3 length equals 13 residues.

This chain joins TRBV4-2 and TRBJ2-7; D perhaps matches TRBD2 (6 bases). V was cut by 0 bases and J by 1 base, with 13 bases left in between. In germline, CDR1 is LGHNA, CDR2 YNFKEQ. There are 16 residues in the CDR3. CDR3 residues: CASSQEGGIGSYEQYF. The CDR3 DNA follows: TGTGCCAGCAGCCAAGAAGGCGGGATAGGATCCTACGAGCAGTACTTC.

This clone was observed a few times. V and J are TRBV27 and TRBJ1-1, with D unclear. V was cut by 6 bases and J by 0 bases, with 14 bases left in between. This CDR3 has 15 amino acids. Germline V lookup: CDR1 MNHEY, CDR2 SMNVEV (reference sequence). This CDR3 reads CASSHARYMNTEAFF. The DNA for the CDR3 is TGTGCCAGCAGCCATGCCCGTTACATGAACACTGAAGCTTTCTTT.